Sequencing of this TCR beta chain was carried out in a study of cytomegalovirus exposure and HLA in healthy donors. Researchers ran the PCR with 60 Vbeta and 13 Jbeta primers. Generated by immunoSEQ multiplex PCR, the TCRdb table keeps only in-frame clones and is missing some. The sample has more than 110,000 clones; 76% are singletons. The CDR3 sequence is 15 residues long. The germline V gene encodes CDR1 SGHNT and CDR2 YENEEA. Trimming took 5 bases from V and 1 from J, leaving 14 bases between them. Sequenced sample: PBMCs. This rearrangement joins TRBV11-3 to TRBJ1-1; tentatively, D is TRBD1 (5 bases). This clonotype originated in a man aged 18 to 30 in good health and CMV-seronegative. The CDR3 region is CASSPRLGANTEAFF. The CDR3 bases are TGTGCCAGCAGCCCCAGGCTAGGGGCGAACACTGAAGCTTTCTTT.